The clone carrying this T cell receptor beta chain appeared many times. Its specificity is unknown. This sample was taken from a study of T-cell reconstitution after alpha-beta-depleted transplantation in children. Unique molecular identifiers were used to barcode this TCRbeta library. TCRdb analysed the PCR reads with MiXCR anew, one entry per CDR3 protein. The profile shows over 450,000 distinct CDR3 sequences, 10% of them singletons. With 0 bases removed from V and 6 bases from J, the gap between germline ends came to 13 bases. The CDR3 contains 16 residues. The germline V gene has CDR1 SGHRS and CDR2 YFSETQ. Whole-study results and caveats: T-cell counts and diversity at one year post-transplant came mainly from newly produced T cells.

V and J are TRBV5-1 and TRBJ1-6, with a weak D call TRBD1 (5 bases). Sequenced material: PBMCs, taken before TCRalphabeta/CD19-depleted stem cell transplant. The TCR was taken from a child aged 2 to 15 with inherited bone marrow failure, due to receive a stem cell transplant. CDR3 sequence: CASSLEVLQGNSPLHF. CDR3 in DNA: TGCGCCAGCAGCTTGGAGGTGTTGCAGGGTAATTCACCCCTCCACTTT.